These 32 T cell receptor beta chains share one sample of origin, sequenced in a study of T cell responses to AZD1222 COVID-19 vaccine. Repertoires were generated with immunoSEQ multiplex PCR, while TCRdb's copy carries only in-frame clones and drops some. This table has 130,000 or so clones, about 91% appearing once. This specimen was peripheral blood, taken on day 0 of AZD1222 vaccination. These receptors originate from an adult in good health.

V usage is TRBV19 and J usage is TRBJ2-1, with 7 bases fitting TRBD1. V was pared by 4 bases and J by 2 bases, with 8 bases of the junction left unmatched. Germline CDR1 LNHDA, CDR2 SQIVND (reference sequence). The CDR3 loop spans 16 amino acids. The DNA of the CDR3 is TGTGCCAGTAGTAGCGTTCGGACAGGACCCTACAATGAGCAGTTCTTC. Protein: CASSSVRTGPYNEQFF.

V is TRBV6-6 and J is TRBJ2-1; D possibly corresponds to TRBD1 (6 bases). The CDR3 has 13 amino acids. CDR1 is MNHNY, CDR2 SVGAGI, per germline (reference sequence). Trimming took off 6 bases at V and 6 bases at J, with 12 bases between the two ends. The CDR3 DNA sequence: TGTGCCAGCAGCAAACAGGGTGTCAATGAGCAGTTCTTC. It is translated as CASSKQGVNEQFF.

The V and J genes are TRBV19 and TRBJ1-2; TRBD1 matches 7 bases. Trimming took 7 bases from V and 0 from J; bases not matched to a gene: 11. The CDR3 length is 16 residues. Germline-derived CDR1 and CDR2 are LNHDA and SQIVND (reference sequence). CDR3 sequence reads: CASNDRVGWANYGYTF. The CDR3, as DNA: TGTGCCAGTAACGACAGGGTTGGCTGGGCTAACTATGGCTACACCTTC.

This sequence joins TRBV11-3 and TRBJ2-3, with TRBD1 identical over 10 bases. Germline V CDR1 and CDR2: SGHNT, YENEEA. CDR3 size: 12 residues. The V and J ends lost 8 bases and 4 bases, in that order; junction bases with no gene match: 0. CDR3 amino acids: CASGTGADTQYF. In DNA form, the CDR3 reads TGTGCCAGCGGGACAGGGGCAGATACGCAGTATTTT. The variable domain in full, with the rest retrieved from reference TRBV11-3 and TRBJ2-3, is EAGVVQSPRYKIIEKKQPVAFWCNPISGHNTLYWYLQNLGQGPELLIRYENEEAVDDSQLPKDRFSAERLKGVDSTLKIQPAELGDSAVYLCASGTGADTQYFGPGTRLTVL.

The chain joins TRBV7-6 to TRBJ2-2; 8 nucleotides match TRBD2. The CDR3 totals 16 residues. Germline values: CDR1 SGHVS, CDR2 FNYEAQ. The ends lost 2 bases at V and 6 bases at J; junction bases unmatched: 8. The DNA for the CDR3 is TGTGCCAGCAGCTTATTCGCAGCGGGGGAAGCCGGGGAGCTGTTTTTT. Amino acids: CASSLFAAGEAGELFF.

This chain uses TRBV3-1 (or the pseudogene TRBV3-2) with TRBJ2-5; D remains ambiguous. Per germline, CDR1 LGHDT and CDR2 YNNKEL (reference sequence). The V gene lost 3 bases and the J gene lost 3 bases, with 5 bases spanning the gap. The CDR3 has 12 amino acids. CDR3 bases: TGTGCCAGCAGCCAGATGGAAGAGACCCAGTACTTC. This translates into CASSQMEETQYF.

CDR3 in amino acids: CASSPEDGGLNELFF. In nucleotides, the CDR3 is TGTGCCAGCTCACCAGAGGACGGGGGTCTTAATGAACTGTTTTTT. The gene calls are TRBV18 and TRBJ1-4, with D maybe TRBD1 (5 bases). In germline, CDR1 is KGHSH, CDR2 LQKENI. V was clipped by 2 bases and J by 12 bases, with 19 bases between them. The CDR3 sequence is 15 residues long.

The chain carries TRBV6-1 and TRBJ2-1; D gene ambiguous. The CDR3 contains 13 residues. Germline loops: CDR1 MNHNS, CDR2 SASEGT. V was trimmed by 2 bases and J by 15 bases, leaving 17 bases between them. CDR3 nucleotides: TGTGCCAGCAGTGAATCCCGCCGCCTGACGAGGTTCTTC. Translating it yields CASSESRRLTRFF.

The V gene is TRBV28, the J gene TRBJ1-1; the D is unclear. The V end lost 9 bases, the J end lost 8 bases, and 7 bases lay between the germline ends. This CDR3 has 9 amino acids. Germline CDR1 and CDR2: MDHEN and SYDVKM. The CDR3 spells CARLKEAFF. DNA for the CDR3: TGTGCCAGATTAAAAGAAGCTTTCTTT. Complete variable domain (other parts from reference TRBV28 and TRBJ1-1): DVKVTQSSRYLVKRTGEKVFLECVQDMDHENMFWYRQDPGLGLRLIYFSYDVKMKEKGDIPEGYSVSREKKERFSLILESASTNQTSMYLCARLKEAFFGQGTRLTVV.

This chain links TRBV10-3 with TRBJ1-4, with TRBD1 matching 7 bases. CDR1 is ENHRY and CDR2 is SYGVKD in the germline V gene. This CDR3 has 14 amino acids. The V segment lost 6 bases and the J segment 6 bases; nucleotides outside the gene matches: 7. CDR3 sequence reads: CAISDAGGDEKLFF. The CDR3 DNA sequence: TGTGCCATCAGCGACGCAGGGGGGGATGAAAAACTGTTTTTT.

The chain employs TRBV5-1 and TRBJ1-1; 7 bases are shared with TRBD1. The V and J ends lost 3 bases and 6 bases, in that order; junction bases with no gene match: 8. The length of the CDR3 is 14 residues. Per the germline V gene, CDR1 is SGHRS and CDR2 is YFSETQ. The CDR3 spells CASSWTTGDPEAFF. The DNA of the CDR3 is TGCGCCAGCAGCTGGACCACAGGGGACCCTGAAGCTTTCTTT.

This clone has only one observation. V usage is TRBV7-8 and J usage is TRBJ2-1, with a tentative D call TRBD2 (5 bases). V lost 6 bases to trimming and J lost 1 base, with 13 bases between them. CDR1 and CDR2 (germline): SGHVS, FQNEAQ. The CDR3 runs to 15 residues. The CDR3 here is CASSRGRESYNEQFF. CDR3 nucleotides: TGTGCCAGCAGTCGAGGACGGGAATCCTACAATGAGCAGTTCTTC.

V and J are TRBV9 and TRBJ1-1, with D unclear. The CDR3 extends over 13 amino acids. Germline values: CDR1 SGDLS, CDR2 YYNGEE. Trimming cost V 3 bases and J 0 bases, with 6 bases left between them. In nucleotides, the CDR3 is TGTGCCAGCAGCGCGCAGGTGAACACTGAAGCTTTCTTT. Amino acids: CASSAQVNTEAFF.

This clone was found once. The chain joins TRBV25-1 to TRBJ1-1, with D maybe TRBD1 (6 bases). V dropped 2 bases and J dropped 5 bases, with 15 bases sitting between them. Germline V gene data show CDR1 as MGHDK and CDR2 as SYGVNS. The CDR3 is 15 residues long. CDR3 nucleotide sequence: TGTGCCAGCAGTGAAGGGGGCACAGGGTGGACTGAAGCTTTCTTT. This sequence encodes CASSEGGTGWTEAFF.

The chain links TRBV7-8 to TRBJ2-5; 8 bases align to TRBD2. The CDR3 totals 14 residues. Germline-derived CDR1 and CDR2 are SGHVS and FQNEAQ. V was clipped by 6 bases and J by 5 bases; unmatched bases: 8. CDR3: CASRRSGTRETQYF. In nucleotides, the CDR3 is TGTGCCAGCAGGCGCTCCGGGACTAGGGAGACCCAGTACTTC.

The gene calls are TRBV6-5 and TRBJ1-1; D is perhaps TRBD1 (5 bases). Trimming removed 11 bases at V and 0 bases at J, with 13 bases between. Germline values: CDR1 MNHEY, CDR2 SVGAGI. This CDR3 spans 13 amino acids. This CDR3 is CAARDGMNTEAFF. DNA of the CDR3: TGTGCCGCACGGGACGGTATGAACACTGAAGCTTTCTTT.

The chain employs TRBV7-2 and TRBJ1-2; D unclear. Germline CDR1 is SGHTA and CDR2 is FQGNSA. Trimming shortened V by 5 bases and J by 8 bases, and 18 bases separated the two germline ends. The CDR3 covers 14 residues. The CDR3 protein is CASSISGSSVGYTF. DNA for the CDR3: TGTGCCAGCAGCATCTCCGGGTCATCGGTCGGCTACACCTTC.

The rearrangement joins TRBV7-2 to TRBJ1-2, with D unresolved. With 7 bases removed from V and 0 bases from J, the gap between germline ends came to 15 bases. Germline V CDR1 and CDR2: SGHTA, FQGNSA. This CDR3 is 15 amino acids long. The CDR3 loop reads CASTQSSGTNYGYTF. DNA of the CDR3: TGTGCCAGCACCCAGAGCTCGGGAACTAACTATGGCTACACCTTC.

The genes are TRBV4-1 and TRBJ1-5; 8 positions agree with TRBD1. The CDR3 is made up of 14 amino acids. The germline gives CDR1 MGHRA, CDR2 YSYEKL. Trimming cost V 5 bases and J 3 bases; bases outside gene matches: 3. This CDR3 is CASSKDRDNQPQHF. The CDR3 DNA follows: TGCGCCAGCAGCAAGGACAGGGACAATCAGCCCCAGCATTTT.

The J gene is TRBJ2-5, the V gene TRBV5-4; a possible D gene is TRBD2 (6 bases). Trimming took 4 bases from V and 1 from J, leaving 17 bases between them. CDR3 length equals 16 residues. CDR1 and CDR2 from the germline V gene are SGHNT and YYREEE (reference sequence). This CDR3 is CASSRRGAGGQETQYF. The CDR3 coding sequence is TGTGCCAGCAGCCGCCGAGGAGCCGGGGGCCAAGAGACCCAGTACTTC. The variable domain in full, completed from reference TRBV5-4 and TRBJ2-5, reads ETGVTQSPTHLIKTRGQQVTLRCSSQSGHNTVSWYQQALGQGPQFIFQYYREEENGRGNFPPRFSGLQFPNYSSELNVNALELDDSALYLCASSRRGAGGQETQYFGPGTRLLVL.

The DNA of the CDR3 is TGTGCCAGCAGCCCACCTACCGGGGGGGGCTTCTTTGACGGAGAAAAACTGTTTTTT. This encodes CASSPPTGGGFFDGEKLFF. V usage is TRBV3-1 (or the pseudogene TRBV3-2) and J usage is TRBJ1-4; D is possibly TRBD1 (6 bases). V lost 4 bases to trimming and J lost 8 bases, with 29 bases between them. Germline V gives CDR1 LGHDT, CDR2 YNNKEL (reference sequence). The CDR3 contains 19 residues.

This CDR3 is CASSPAGDYSNQPQHF. The CDR3 DNA reads as TGTGCCAGCTCACCAGCAGGGGATTATAGCAATCAGCCCCAGCATTTT. The gene calls are TRBV18 and TRBJ1-5; D is possibly TRBD1 (6 bases). Per germline, CDR1 KGHSH and CDR2 LQKENI. The CDR3 is 16 amino acids. Between the trimmed V and J ends, which lost 2 bases and 0 bases, there was a span of 11 bases.

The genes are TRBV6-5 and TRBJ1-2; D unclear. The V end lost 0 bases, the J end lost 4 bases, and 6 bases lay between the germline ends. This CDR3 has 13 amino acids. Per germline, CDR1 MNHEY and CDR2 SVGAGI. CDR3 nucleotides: TGTGCCAGCAGTTACTCGCCCAGCTATGGCTACACCTTC. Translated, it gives CASSYSPSYGYTF.

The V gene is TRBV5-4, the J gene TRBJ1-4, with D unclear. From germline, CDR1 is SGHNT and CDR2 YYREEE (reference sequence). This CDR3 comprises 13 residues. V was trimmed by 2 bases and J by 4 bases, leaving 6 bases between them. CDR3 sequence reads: CASSFDGNEKLFF. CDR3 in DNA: TGTGCCAGCAGCTTCGATGGTAATGAAAAACTGTTTTTT.

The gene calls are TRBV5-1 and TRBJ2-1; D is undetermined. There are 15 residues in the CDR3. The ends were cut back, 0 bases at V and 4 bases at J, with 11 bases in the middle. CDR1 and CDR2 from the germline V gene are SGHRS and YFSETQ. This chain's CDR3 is CASSLDVGDYNEQFF. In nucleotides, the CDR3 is TGCGCCAGCAGCTTGGACGTCGGCGATTACAATGAGCAGTTCTTC.

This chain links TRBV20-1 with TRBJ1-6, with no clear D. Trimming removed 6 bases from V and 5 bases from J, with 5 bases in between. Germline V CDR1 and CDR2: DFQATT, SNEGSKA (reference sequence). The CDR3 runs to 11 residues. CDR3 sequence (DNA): TGCAGTGCCCCAGATAATTCACCCCTCCACTTT. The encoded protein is CSAPDNSPLHF.

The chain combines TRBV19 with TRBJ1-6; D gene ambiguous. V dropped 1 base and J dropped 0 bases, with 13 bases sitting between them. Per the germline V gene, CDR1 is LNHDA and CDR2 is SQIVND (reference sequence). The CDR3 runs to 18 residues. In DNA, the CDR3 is TGTGCCAGTAGTATAGGTGCCAGGTCGAGCTCCTATAATTCACCCCTCCACTTT. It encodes CASSIGARSSSYNSPLHF.

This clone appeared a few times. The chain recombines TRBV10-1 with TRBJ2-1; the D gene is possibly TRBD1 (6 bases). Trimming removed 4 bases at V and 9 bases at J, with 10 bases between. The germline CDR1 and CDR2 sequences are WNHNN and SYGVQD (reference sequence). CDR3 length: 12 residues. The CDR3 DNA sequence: TGCGCCAGCAGTGTGGGGGCTAGTGAGCAGTTCTTC. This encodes CASSVGASEQFF.

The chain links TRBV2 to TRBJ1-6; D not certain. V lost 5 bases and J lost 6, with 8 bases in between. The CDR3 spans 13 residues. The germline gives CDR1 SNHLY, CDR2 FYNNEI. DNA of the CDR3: TGTGCCAGCAGTACATGGGCTAATTCACCCCTCCACTTT. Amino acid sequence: CASSTWANSPLHF.

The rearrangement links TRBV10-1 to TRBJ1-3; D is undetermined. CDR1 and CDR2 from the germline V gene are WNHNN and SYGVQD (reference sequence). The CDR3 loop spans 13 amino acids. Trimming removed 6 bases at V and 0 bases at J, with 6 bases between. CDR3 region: CASSLTSGNTIYF. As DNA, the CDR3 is TGCGCCAGCAGCCTCACCTCTGGAAACACCATATATTTT.

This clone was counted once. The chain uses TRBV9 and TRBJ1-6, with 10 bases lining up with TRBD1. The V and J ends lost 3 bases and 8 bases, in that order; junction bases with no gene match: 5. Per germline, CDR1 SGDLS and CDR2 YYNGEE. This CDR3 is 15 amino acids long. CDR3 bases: TGTGCCAGCAGCGGACGGACAGGGGGGGATTCACCCCTCCACTTT. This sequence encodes CASSGRTGGDSPLHF.

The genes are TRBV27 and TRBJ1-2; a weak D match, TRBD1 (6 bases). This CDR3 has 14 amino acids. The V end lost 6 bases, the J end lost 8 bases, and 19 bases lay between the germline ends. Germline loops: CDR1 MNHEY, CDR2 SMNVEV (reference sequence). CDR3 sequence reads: CASRHQQGARGYTF. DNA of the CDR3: TGTGCCAGCAGGCACCAACAGGGCGCGCGCGGCTACACCTTC.